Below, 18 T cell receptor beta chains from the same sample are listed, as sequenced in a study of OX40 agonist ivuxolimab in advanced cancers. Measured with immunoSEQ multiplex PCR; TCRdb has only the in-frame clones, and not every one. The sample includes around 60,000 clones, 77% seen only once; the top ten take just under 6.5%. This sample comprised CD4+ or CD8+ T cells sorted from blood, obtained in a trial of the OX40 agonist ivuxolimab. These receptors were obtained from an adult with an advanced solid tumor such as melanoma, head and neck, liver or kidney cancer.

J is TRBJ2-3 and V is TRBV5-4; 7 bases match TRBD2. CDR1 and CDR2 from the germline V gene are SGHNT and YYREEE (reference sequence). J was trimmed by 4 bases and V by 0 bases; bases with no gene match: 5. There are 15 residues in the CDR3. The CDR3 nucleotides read TGTGCCAGCAGCTTGGGCGGGAGTACGGCAGATACGCAGTATTTT. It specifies CASSLGGSTADTQYF. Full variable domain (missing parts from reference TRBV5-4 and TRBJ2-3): ETGVTQSPTHLIKTRGQQVTLRCSSQSGHNTVSWYQQALGQGPQFIFQYYREEENGRGNFPPRFSGLQFPNYSSELNVNALELDDSALYLCASSLGGSTADTQYFGPGTRLTVL.

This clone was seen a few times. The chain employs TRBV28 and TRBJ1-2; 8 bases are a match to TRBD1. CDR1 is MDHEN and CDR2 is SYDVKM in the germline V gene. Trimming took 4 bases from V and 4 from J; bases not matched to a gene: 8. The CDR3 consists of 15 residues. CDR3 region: CASSSAQGAPYGYTF. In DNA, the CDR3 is TGTGCCAGCAGTTCAGCCCAGGGGGCCCCCTATGGCTACACCTTC.

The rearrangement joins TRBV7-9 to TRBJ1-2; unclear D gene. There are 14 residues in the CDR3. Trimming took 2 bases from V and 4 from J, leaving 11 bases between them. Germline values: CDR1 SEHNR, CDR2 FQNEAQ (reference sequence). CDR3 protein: CASSLRAAAYGYTF. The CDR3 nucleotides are TGTGCCAGCAGCTTAAGAGCAGCGGCCTATGGCTACACCTTC.

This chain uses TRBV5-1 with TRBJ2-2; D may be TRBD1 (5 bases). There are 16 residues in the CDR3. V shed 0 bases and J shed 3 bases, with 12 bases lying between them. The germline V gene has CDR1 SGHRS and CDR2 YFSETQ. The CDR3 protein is CASSLEGPRDTGELFF. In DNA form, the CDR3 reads TGCGCCAGCAGCTTGGAGGGGCCCAGGGACACCGGGGAGCTGTTTTTT.

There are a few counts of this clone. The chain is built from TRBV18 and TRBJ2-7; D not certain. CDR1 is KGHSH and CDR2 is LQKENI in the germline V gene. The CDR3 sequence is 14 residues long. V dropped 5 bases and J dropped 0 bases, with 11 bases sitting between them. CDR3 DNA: TGTGCCAGCTCATCTGGAGCGAGCTCCTACGAGCAGTACTTC. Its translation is CASSSGASSYEQYF.

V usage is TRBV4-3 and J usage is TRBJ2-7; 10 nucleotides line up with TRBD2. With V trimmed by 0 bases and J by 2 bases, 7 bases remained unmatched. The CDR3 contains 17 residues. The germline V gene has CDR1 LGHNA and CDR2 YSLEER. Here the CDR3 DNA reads TGCGCCAGCAGCCAAGATCTTACCGGACTAGCGGCCTACGAGCAGTACTTC. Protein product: CASSQDLTGLAAYEQYF.

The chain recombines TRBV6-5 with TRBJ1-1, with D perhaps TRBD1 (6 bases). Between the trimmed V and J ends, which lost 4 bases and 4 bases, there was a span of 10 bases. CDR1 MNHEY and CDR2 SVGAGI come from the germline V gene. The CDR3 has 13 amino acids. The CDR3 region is CASSLQGATEAFF. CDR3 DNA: TGTGCCAGCAGTTTACAGGGAGCCACTGAAGCTTTCTTT.

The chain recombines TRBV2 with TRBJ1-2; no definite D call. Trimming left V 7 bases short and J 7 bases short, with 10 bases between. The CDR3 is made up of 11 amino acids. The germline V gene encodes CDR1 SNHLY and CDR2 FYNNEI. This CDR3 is CASKRQAGYTF. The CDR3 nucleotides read TGTGCCAGCAAGCGGCAGGCTGGCTACACCTTC.

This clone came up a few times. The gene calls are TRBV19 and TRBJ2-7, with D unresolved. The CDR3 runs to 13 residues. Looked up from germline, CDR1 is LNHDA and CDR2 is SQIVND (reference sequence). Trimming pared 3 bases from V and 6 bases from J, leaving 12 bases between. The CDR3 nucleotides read TGTGCCAGTAGTATCCCCACAGCCGCCGAGCAGTACTTC. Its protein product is CASSIPTAAEQYF.

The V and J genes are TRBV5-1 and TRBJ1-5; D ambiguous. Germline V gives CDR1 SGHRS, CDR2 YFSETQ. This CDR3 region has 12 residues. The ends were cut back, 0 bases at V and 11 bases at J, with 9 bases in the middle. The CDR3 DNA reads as TGCGCCAGCAGCTTGGGTGACGGGACCCAGCATTTT. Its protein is CASSLGDGTQHF.

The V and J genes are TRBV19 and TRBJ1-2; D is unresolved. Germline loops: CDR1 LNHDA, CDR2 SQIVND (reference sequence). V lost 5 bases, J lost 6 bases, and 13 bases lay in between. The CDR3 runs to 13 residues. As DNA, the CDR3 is TGTGCCAGTAGTGACCGGTCGAGAGATGGCTACACCTTC. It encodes CASSDRSRDGYTF.

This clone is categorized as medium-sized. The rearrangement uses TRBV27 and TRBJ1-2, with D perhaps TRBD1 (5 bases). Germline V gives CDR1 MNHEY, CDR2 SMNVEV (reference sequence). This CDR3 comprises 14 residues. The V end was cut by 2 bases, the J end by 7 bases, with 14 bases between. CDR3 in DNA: TGTGCCAGCAGTTTAGTCCAGGGTGGATTTGGCTACACCTTC. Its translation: CASSLVQGGFGYTF.

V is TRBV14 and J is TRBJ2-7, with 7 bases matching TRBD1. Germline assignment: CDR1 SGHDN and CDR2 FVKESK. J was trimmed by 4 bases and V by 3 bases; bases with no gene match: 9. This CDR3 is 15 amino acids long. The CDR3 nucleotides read TGTGCCAGCAGCCAGACGACAGGGCCGTTTTACGAGCAGTACTTC. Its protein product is CASSQTTGPFYEQYF.

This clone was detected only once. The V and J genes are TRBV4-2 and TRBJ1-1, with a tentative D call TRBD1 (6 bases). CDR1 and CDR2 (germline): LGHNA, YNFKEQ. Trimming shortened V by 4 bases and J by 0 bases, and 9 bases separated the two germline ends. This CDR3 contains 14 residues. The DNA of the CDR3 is TGTGCCAGCAGCCGGGACACATTGAACACTGAAGCTTTCTTT. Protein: CASSRDTLNTEAFF.

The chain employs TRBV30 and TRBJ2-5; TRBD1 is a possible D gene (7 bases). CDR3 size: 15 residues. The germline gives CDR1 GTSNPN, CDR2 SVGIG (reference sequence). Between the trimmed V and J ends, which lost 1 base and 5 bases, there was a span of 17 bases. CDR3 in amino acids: CAWSGQGEAGETQYF. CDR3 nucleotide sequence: TGTGCCTGGAGTGGACAGGGAGAGGCGGGGGAGACCCAGTACTTC.

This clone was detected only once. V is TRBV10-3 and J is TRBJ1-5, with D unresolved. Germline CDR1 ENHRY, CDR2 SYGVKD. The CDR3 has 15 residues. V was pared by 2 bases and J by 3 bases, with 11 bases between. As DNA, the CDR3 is TGTGCCATCAGTGAGGGGCGAATACTCAATCAGCCCCAGCATTTT. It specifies CAISEGRILNQPQHF.

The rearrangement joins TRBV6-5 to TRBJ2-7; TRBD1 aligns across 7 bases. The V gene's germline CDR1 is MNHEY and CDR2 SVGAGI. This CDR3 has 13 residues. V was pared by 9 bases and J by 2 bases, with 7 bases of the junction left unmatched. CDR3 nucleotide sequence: TGTGCCAGTCGATCGGGACAGACCTACGAGCAGTACTTC. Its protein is CASRSGQTYEQYF.

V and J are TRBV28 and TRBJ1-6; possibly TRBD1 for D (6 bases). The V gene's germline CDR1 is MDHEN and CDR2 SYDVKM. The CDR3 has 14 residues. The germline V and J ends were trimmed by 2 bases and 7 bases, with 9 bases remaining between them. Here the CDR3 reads CASSLHRDNSPLHF. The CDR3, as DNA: TGTGCCAGCAGTTTACACAGGGACAATTCACCCCTCCACTTT.